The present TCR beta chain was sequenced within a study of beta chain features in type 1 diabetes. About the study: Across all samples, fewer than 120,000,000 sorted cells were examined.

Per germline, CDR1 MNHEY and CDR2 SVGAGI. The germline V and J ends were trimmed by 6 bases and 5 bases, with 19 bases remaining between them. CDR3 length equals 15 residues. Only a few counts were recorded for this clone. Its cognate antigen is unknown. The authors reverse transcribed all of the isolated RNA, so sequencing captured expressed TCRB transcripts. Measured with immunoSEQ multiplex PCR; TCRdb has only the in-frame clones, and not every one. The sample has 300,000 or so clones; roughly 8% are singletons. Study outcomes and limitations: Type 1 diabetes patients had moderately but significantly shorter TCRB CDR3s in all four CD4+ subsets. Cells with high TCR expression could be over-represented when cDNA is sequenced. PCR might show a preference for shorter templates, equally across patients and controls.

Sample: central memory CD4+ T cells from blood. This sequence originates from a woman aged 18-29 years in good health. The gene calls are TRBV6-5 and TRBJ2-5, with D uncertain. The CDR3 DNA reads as TGTGCCAGCAGCCGCCGCCTTGGGTATAGGGAGACCCAGTACTTC. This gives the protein CASSRRLGYRETQYF.